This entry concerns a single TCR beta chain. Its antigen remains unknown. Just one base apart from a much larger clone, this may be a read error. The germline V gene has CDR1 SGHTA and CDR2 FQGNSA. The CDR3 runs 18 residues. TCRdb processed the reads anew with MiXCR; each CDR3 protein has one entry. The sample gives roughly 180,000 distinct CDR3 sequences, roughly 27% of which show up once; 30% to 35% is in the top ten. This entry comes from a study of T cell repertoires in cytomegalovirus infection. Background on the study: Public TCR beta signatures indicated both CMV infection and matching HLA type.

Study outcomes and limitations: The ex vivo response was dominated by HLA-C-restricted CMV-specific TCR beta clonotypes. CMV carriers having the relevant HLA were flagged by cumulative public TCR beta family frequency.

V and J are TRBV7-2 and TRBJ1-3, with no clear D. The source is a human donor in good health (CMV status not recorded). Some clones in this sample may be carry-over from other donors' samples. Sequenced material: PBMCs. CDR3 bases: TGTGCCGGCAGCTTGGAGGCGATCGGGTTGAGCTCTGGAAACACCATATATTTT. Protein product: CAGSLEAIGLSSGNTIYF.